A selection of T cell receptor beta chains follows, all from one sample in a study of T cell responses to AZD1222 COVID-19 vaccine. Data came from immunoSEQ multiplex PCR; TCRdb stores just in-frame clones and leaves some out. The sample includes 120,000 to 150,000 clones, 88% of them seen just once. Source: peripheral blood, taken on day 0 of AZD1222 vaccination. These receptor sequences come from an adult in good health. Both conserved end residues are part of each CDR3. The D gene is left open where the match is weak. The size of a clone is reported for some rows only, either as once, few or many, or as a class for expanded clones.

TRBJ1-2	-	TRBV3-1/TRBV3-2	-	TGTGCCAGCAGCCAAGATCTAGGAGAGAGTTTCTATGGCTACACCTTC	CASSQDLGESFYGYTF
TRBJ1-1	once	TRBV7-8	TRBD1	TGTGCCAGCAGGACAGGGGTTGGCACTGAAGCTTTCTTT	CASRTGVGTEAFF
TRBJ1-1	-	TRBV27	-	TGTGCCACCCCTGGGGGAGAAGCTTTCTTT	CATPGGEAFF
TRBJ1-2	-	TRBV30	-	TGTGCCTGGAGTGCCCCGACAGGACTCTATGGCTACACCTTC	CAWSAPTGLYGYTF
TRBJ2-5	-	TRBV7-9	TRBD2	TGTGCCAGCAGCTTCCGACTAGCGGGGGGGCAAGAGACCCAGTACTTC	CASSFRLAGGQETQYF
TRBJ2-7	-	TRBV6-5	-	TGTGCCAGCAGTTCCCCCGGGTCCTCGAGGGAGCAGTACTTC	CASSSPGSSREQYF
TRBJ2-7	-	TRBV5-1	TRBD1	TGCGCCAGCAGCGCCGGGACAGGGGGTGGTGAGCAGTACTTC	CASSAGTGGGEQYF
TRBJ2-2	-	TRBV12-3/TRBV12-4	-	TGTGCCAGCAGTTTCCTCCCCGGGGAGCTGTTTTTT	CASSFLPGELFF
TRBJ1-1	-	TRBV12-3/TRBV12-4	-	TGTGCCAGCAGTTTTCAGGGGCGCACTGAAGCTTTCTTT	CASSFQGRTEAFF
TRBJ1-2	-	TRBV5-5	-	TGTGCCAGCAGCTTGTATTGGGGGAGGGTGAACTATGGCTACACCTTC	CASSLYWGRVNYGYTF
TRBJ2-7	-	TRBV7-8	TRBD1	TGTGCCAGCAGCTTAGGCCGGGGACAGGGGCTTTCCTACGAGCAGTACTTC	CASSLGRGQGLSYEQYF
TRBJ1-2	-	TRBV7-8	TRBD1	TGTGCCAGCAGCTTGACAGGGGGAAACTATGGCTACACCTTC	CASSLTGGNYGYTF
TRBJ1-2	-	TRBV6-5	TRBD1	TGTGCCAGCAGTCTCCGGGACAGTAACTATGGCTACACCTTC	CASSLRDSNYGYTF
TRBJ2-3	-	TRBV19	TRBD2	TGTGCCAGTAGTAACCAGGGACTAGCGGCAGATACGCAGTATTTT	CASSNQGLAADTQYF
TRBJ1-6	-	TRBV6-4	-	TGTGCCAGCAGTGACAGGGCGGGGAATTCACCCCTCCACTTT	CASSDRAGNSPLHF
TRBJ1-1	-	TRBV10-3	-	TGTGCCATCAGTGAGTCGAACGGGGGCGACACTGAAGCTTTCTTT	CAISESNGGDTEAFF
TRBJ2-7	-	TRBV5-4	TRBD2	TGTGCCAGCAGCTGGGGACTAGCGGGGGCTTTGGAGCAGTACTTC	CASSWGLAGALEQYF
TRBJ1-5	-	TRBV19	TRBD1	TGTGCCAGTAATACTCAGGGGGCGAGCGGCAATCAGCCCCAGCATTTT	CASNTQGASGNQPQHF
TRBJ2-3	-	TRBV24-1	-	TGTGCCACCAGTGACCTTATGGAGCATACGCAGTATTTT	CATSDLMEHTQYF
TRBJ1-2	-	TRBV1	-	TGCACCAGCAGCGTAAGCCAGGGGGGAGGCTACACCTTC	CTSSVSQGGGYTF
TRBJ1-3	once	TRBV7-9	TRBD1	TGTGCCAGCAGCTTAGCGTGGACAGGTGGAAACACCATATATTTT	CASSLAWTGGNTIYF
TRBJ1-3	-	TRBV3-1/TRBV3-2	TRBD1	TGTGCCAGCAGCCATACACAGGGGGCTGGTGGAAACACCATATATTTT	CASSHTQGAGGNTIYF
TRBJ1-3	-	TRBV18	-	TGTGCCAGCTCCCTCTGGGCCACCTCTGGAAACACCATATATTTT	CASSLWATSGNTIYF
TRBJ1-6	-	TRBV30	-	TGTGCCTGGAGTGTGGGGGCCAAAAATTCACCCCTCCACTTT	CAWSVGAKNSPLHF
TRBJ1-5	once	TRBV3-1/TRBV3-2	-	TGTGCCAGCAGCCATAACGGGAACAATCAGCCCCAGCATTTT	CASSHNGNNQPQHF
TRBJ2-1	-	TRBV2	-	TGTGCCAGCAGTGGGTCTACTGGTAATAGCAGAAAGTTCTTC	CASSGSTGNSRKFF
TRBJ1-1	-	TRBV5-1	-	TGCGCCAGCCAAGCCCCCGGAGGAGCGAACACTGAAGCTTTCTTT	CASQAPGGANTEAFF
TRBJ1-2	-	TRBV12-3/TRBV12-4	-	TGTGCCAGCGGATACGACAGATTCTACACCTTC	CASGYDRFYTF